One sample yielded the 14 T cell receptor beta chains listed below, sequenced in a study of cytomegalovirus exposure and HLA in healthy donors. In the PCR, 60 Vbeta and 13 Jbeta primers were used. The data were produced by immunoSEQ multiplex PCR, yet TCRdb's version contains in-frame clones alone and is incomplete. The sample holds 150,000 to 200,000 clones. The sample consisted of PBMCs. These receptors originate from a woman aged 55-69 years in good health and CMV-seronegative.

V is TRBV7-2 and J is TRBJ1-2; 12 positions agree with TRBD1. This CDR3 has 14 residues. From germline, CDR1 is SGHTA and CDR2 FQGNSA. J was trimmed by 7 bases and V by 3 bases; bases with no gene match: 3. CDR3 DNA sequence: TGTGCCAGCAGCTTGGGACAGGGGGCTGGTGGCTACACCTTC. Its translation: CASSLGQGAGGYTF.

The rearrangement joins TRBV7-2 to TRBJ1-5, with D uncertain. Trimming removed 0 bases at V and 0 bases at J, with 9 bases between. Germline assignment: CDR1 SGHTA and CDR2 FQGNSA. CDR3 length equals 16 residues. CDR3 DNA sequence: TGTGCCAGCAGCTTAGCAGGAGGGTATAGCAATCAGCCCCAGCATTTT. Protein product: CASSLAGGYSNQPQHF.

This chain joins TRBV19 and TRBJ1-1; no definite D call. The CDR3 length is 13 residues. Between the trimmed V and J ends, which lost 7 bases and 4 bases, there was a span of 13 bases. CDR1 is LNHDA, CDR2 SQIVND, per germline (reference sequence). The CDR3 bases are TGTGCCAGTATATCAGCGCTGGGCACTGAAGCTTTCTTT. It specifies CASISALGTEAFF.

The V and J genes are TRBV28 and TRBJ1-2; 10 bases align to TRBD1. CDR1 is MDHEN and CDR2 is SYDVKM in the germline V gene. This CDR3 has 14 amino acids. Unmatched junction bases numbered 7, after V lost 8 bases and J lost 4 bases. The CDR3 DNA follows: TGTGCCAGCGGTCCGGGACAGGGGTCCTATGGCTACACCTTC. Amino acid sequence: CASGPGQGSYGYTF.

The rearrangement uses TRBV12-5 and TRBJ1-3; no clear D gene. The CDR3 has 15 amino acids. V gave up 7 bases and J gave up 0 bases, with 13 bases separating them. The germline gives CDR1 LGHNT, CDR2 FRNRAP. CDR3 in amino acids: CASELDWDSGNTIYF. In DNA form, the CDR3 reads TGTGCTAGTGAATTGGACTGGGACTCTGGAAACACCATATATTTT.

This chain connects TRBV7-9 to TRBJ2-7, with 10 bases that match TRBD2. From germline, CDR1 is SEHNR and CDR2 FQNEAQ (reference sequence). V lost 6 bases, J lost 1 base, and 6 bases stayed unmatched. CDR3 length: 15 residues. CDR3 sequence (DNA): TGTGCCAGCAGTCCCAGCGGGAGGGGTTCCTACGAGCAGTACTTC. Residues: CASSPSGRGSYEQYF.

The chain links TRBV15 to TRBJ1-5; D is undetermined. This CDR3 contains 13 residues. Germline lookup yields CDR1 LNHNV and CDR2 YYDKDF (reference sequence). The V and J ends lost 3 bases and 8 bases respectively, with 11 bases between them. For the CDR3, the DNA is TGTGCCACCAGCAGGCAGGCAGTTGAGCCCCAGCATTTT. This gives the protein CATSRQAVEPQHF.

This chain uses TRBV4-2 with TRBJ2-7; TRBD1 agrees at 9 bases. The germline V gene encodes CDR1 LGHNA and CDR2 YNFKEQ. The CDR3 totals 16 residues. V gave up 0 bases and J gave up 6 bases; unmatched junction bases: 9. Here the CDR3 reads CASSQEGTGSRSEQYF. The CDR3 DNA is TGTGCCAGCAGCCAAGAGGGGACAGGGAGTCGAAGCGAGCAGTACTTC.

The chain is built from TRBV10-1 and TRBJ1-2, with no clear D. The V gene's germline CDR1 is WNHNN and CDR2 SYGVQD (reference sequence). The CDR3 is made up of 15 amino acids. V was trimmed by 7 bases and J by 2 bases, leaving 17 bases between them. In DNA form, the CDR3 reads TGCGCCAGCATGAGGGCCCAAGGTCCCAACTATGGCTACACCTTC. It codes for CASMRAQGPNYGYTF.

The chain joins TRBV5-1 to TRBJ2-1; 9 bases fit TRBD1. Germline values: CDR1 SGHRS, CDR2 YFSETQ. The junction had 6 bases not matched to a gene; V was cut back by 2 bases and J by 3 bases. The CDR3 spans 16 residues. CDR3 sequence: CASSLSGGQGYNEQFF. In DNA form, the CDR3 reads TGCGCCAGCAGCTTATCCGGGGGACAGGGCTACAATGAGCAGTTCTTC.

The chain is built from TRBV4-3 and TRBJ1-5; the match to TRBD1 covers 7 bases. Germline loops: CDR1 LGHNA, CDR2 YSLEER. The length of the CDR3 is 16 residues. J was trimmed by 4 bases and V by 0 bases; bases with no gene match: 6. The CDR3 DNA reads TGCGCCAGCAGCCAAGATCTGTACAGGGGAAATCAGCCCCAGCATTTT. It specifies CASSQDLYRGNQPQHF.

V and J are TRBV7-3 and TRBJ2-1; 10 nucleotides match TRBD2. CDR1 SGHTA and CDR2 FQGTGA come from the germline V gene. V lost 5 bases and J lost 4; bases outside the gene matches: 8. The CDR3 extends over 16 amino acids. The CDR3 is CASSQQGLAVYNEQFF. In DNA form, the CDR3 reads TGTGCCAGCAGCCAACAAGGACTAGCGGTATACAATGAGCAGTTCTTC. Drawing the rest from reference TRBV7-3 and TRBJ2-1, the complete variable domain is GAGVSQTPSNKVTEKGKYVELRCDPISGHTALYWYRQSLGQGPEFLIYFQGTGAADDSGLPNDRFFAVRPEGSVSTLKIQRTERGDSAVYLCASSQQGLAVYNEQFFGPGTRLTVL.

V and J are TRBV11-3 and TRBJ2-5; D not certain. The CDR3 length is 13 residues. Per the germline V gene, CDR1 is SGHNT and CDR2 is YENEEA. V lost 1 base and J lost 7, with 10 bases in between. Here the CDR3 DNA reads TGTGCCAGCAGCTTAGGGATATCGGGGACCCAGTACTTC. Translating gives CASSLGISGTQYF.

CDR3 sequence (DNA): TGTGCCAGCTCCCAGGGGGAAAAACTGTTTTTT. Amino acids: CASSQGEKLFF. V and J are TRBV18 and TRBJ1-4; D is possibly TRBD1 (6 bases). Germline V CDR1 and CDR2: KGHSH, LQKENI. This CDR3 is 11 amino acids long. V lost 6 bases and J lost 8, with 7 bases in between.